The rows below give T cell receptor beta chains drawn from one sample of a study of T cells after posttransplantation cyclophosphamide. Clones were read by immunoSEQ multiplex PCR, and TCRdb kept only the in-frame ones, dropping some. The sample shows about 22,000 clones, 73% of them seen only once. The sample taken for sequencing was memory CD4+ T cells sorted from PBMCs. These TCRs come from a woman aged 55-75 years in good health, CMV-negative, and a related stem cell transplant donor. CDR3s include the opening cysteine and the closing phenylalanine or tryptophan.

TRBV6-1	CASSDMLARVNLFF
TRBV30	CAWTERSYRKTYGYTF
TRBV7-9	CASSLGTGVDETQYF
TRBV5-1	CASSSRETSGRYNEQFF
TRBV25-1	CASTFGTHEQYF
TRBV2	CASNQRGGELFF
TRBV30	CAWSIRANYGYTF
TRBV9	CASSVDRVNTEAFF
TRBV30	CAWGGLAGNGDTQYF
TRBV6-6	CASSRLNTEAFF
TRBV6-6	CASSRDRVKYGYTF
TRBV5-1	CASSLGGTDNEQYF
TRBV11-1	CASSGGSYYEQYF